This T cell receptor (beta chain) was recorded in a study of shared clonotypes between healthy human individuals. Study at large: Each donor's CD4 naive and CD4 memory cells filled three plates apiece, CD8 naive two, and CD8 memory one. Whole-study findings and limits: Sample collection involved blood only; tissue repertoires are likely different. Among a handful of donors, approximately 5% of naive CD4 clonotypes were found in common.

In the case of this clone: Its antigen is not identified.

Naivety among CD8 cells was defined by CD45RO negativity and positive CCR7 selection, thereby excluding terminally differentiated effector memory CD45RA+ cells. Donors included only healthy HIV-negative adults lacking recent acute infections or vaccinations. V was trimmed by 6 bases and J by 4 bases, leaving 18 bases between them. CDR1 and CDR2 (germline): LNHDA, SQIVND (reference sequence). This CDR3 contains 15 residues. TCRdb's table, derived via immunoSEQ multiplex PCR, lists solely in-frame clones and lacks some. The top ten clones hold about 24% of a sample with about 700,000 clones, 92% of them seen once.

V and J are TRBV19 and TRBJ1-1, with unresolved D. The TCR sequence derives from a man aged 30-40 years in good health. Sequencing used naive CD8+ T cells sorted from blood. The CDR3 DNA reads as TGTGCCAGTAGCTTAGGGCCCAAAATGAGCACTGAAGCTTTCTTT. This codes for CASSLGPKMSTEAFF. The variable domain in full, completed from reference TRBV19 and TRBJ1-1, reads DGGITQSPKYLFRKEGQNVTLSCEQNLNHDAMYWYRQDPGQGLRLIYYSQIVNDFQKGDIAEGYSVSREKKESFPLTVTSAQKNPTAFYLCASSLGPKMSTEAFFGQGTRLTVV.